This TCR beta chain was sequenced for a study of graft-versus-host responses after intestinal transplantation (dated by TCRdb to about 2021). Broadly, across the study: The transplants that recipients received were multivisceral, liver-intestinal, or isolated intestinal. Alloreactive clones were identified by sequencing pre-transplant mixed lymphocyte reaction products and comparing them with unstimulated pre-transplant donor and recipient T cells. A peak of at least 4% donor T cells among recipient peripheral blood mononuclear cells was the definition used for donor T cell macrochimerism. Anti-thymocyte globulin induction was given to all recipients, followed by maintenance tacrolimus and steroids for 2 to 3 years. Samples from three later patients were sequenced in-house on an Illumina MiSeq with MiXCR processing rather than by the commercial service. After intestinal transplantation, graft-versus-host and host-versus-graft alloreactive T cell clones were followed in the graft, circulation and bone marrow using bulk TCR-beta CDR3 sequencing. The cohort enrolled some 25 intestinal transplant recipients including one retransplant, and a few patients lacking pretransplant specimens were excluded.

In the first month after transplant, blood samples were collected up to 4 times, and after that at least monthly when available. This clone occurred once. There is no known antigen for this receptor. No base qualities exist here, and no much larger clone lies one base off it. The method was the immunoSEQ multiplex PCR assay. High-throughput TCR-beta CDR3 sequencing of genomic DNA from most patients was performed by Adaptive Biotechnologies. Under the source paper's analysis protocol: TCR sequencing data for roughly 18 patients were retrieved from Adaptive's ImmunoSEQ software; a few other patients were processed with MiXCR and VDJtools. Because the origin of CDR3 nucleotide sequences shared between donor and recipient could not be assigned, those sequences were removed. To count as alloreactive, a clone needed at least 2-fold expansion over unstimulated cells and a minimum CFSE-low frequency of 0.002% (template counts) or 0.001% (read counts). Clones detected in sequenced pre-transplant spleen, lymph node, or MLR CFSE-low populations of the donor or recipient were defined as mappable. The cumulative frequency of alloreactive clones was calculated as a percentage of all sequences, weighted by copy number. As stored in TCRdb, this immuneACCESS dataset retains in-frame rearrangements with V and J assigned. A fraction of the clones does not appear; measured against another copy, unresolved V genes explain less than half of the discrepancy, and the remainder lacks a known reason. V, J and clone size are those of that table, while D and trimming were read from the DNA. The table for this sample lists under 45,000 clones; over 90% of them were counted only once. The top ten constitute 3.6% of the sample.

Findings and caveats that apply to the study as a whole: Conclusions were limited by the relatively low number and heterogeneity of intestinal transplant patients. Early after transplant, peak levels of circulating GvH clones were associated with declines in HvG clones. In patients with donor T cell macrochimerism, the allografts had high GvH to HvG T cell clonal ratios. GvH clones were detected in recipient bone marrow, and some appeared earlier in ileal mucosa or blood, consistent with an intestinal mucosal origin.

From the cysteine up to the phenylalanine, the CDR3 has a length of 16 residues. This entry keeps only the CDR3 DNA: 48 bases, framed from base 1. The germline V gene (reference sequence) provides CDR1 LNHDA and CDR2 SQIVND. Between the V and J ends, shortened by 1 base and 0 bases respectively, the junction contains 10 bases. The specimen was PBMCs, collected 734 days after intestinal transplantation. This TCR was sampled from a human patient who received an intestinal transplant, so some T cells may come from the graft donor. This sequence uses TRBV19 and TRBJ2-1; too little of a D gene remains to name it. The CDR3 region reads CASSIAVASSYNEQFF. The sequenced DNA: TGTGCCAGTAGTATAGCTGTAGCATCCTCCTACAATGAGCAGTTCTTC.